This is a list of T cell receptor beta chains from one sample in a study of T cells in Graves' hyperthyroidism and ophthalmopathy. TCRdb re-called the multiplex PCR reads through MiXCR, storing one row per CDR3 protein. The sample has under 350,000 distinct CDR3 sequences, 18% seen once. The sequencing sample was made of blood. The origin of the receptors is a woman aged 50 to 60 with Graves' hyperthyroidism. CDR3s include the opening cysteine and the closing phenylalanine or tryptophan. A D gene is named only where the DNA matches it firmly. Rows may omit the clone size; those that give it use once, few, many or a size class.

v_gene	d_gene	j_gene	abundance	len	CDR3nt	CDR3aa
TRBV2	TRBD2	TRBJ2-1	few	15	TGTGCCAGCGGACCGGAAGCTAGCGGGATCAATGAGCAGTTCTTC	CASGPEASGINEQFF
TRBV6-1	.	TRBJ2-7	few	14	TGTGCCAGCAGCCCCCAAGGGAGCGAGTACGAGCAGTACTTC	CASSPQGSEYEQYF
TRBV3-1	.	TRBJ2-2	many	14	TGTGCCAGCAGCACGCCTTGGGGGGCCGGGGAGCTGTTTTTT	CASSTPWGAGELFF
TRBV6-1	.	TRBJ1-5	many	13	TGTGCCAGCAGGATACGAGAGGGCACGCCCCAGCATTTT	CASRIREGTPQHF
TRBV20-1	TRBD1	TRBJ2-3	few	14	TGCAGTGCTCGCGAAAGGGACAGGGTGTGGACGCAGTATTTT	CSARERDRVWTQYF
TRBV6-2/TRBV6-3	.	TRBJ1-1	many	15	TGTGCCAGCAGTTACTCGATGGTGGGGGACACTGAAGCTTTCTTT	CASSYSMVGDTEAFF
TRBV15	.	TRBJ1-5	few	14	TGTGCCACCAGGGAGGACAGTAGCAATCAGCCCCAGCATTTT	CATREDSSNQPQHF
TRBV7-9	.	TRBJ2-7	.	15	TGTGCCAGCAGCTTATTCCCCCAGAACCCCTACGAGCAGTACTTC	CASSLFPQNPYEQYF
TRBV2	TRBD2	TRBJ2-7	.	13	TGTGCCAGCATTGGGGACTATCCCTACGAGCAGTACTTC	CASIGDYPYEQYF
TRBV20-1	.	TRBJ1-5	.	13	TGCAGTGCTAGGGCGGGGTCTCACCAGCCCCAGCATTTT	CSARAGSHQPQHF
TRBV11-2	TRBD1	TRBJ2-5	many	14	TGTGCCAGCAGCTTCGACAGGGCCCGAGAGACCCAGTACTTC	CASSFDRARETQYF
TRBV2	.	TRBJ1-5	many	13	TGTGCCAGCAGTGAACAGGTCAATCAGCCCCAGCATTTT	CASSEQVNQPQHF
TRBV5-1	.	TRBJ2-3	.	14	TGCGCCAGCAGCTTGGTCGGTTTCACAGATACGCAGTATTTT	CASSLVGFTDTQYF
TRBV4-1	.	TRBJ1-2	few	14	TGCGCCAGCAGCCAAGTGGGCGGAGACTATGGCTACACCTTC	CASSQVGGDYGYTF
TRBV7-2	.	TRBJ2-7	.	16	TGTGCCAGCAGCTTAGGTTCGGGCGCCCTCTCCTACGAGCAGTACTTC	CASSLGSGALSYEQYF
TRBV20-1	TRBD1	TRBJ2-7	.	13	TGCAGTGCTCGGGGACAGGGGGCGCGGGAGCAGTACTTC	CSARGQGAREQYF
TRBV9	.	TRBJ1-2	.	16	TGTGCCAGCAGCCTCGGACAAATACCATCTAACTATGGCTACACCTTC	CASSLGQIPSNYGYTF
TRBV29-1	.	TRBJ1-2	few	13	TGCAGCGTTGCACAGGGAACCTTCTATGGCTACACCTTC	CSVAQGTFYGYTF
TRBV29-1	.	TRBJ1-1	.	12	TGCAGCGTTGATGGGAGGGGCACTGAAGCTTTCTTT	CSVDGRGTEAFF
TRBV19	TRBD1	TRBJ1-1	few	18	TGTGCCAGTACTTTATCCATACAGGGGGCCGGACTAGGGACTGAAGCTTTCTTT	CASTLSIQGAGLGTEAFF
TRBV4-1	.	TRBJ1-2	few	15	TGCGCCAGCAGCCAAGAAGACCTAGCCTCGGGTGGCTACACCTTC	CASSQEDLASGGYTF
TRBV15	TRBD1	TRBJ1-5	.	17	TGTGCCACCAGCAGAGGTATCAGGGGGGGCTTTAATCAGCCCCAGCATTTT	CATSRGIRGGFNQPQHF
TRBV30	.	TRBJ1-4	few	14	TGTGCCTGGAGTCCCCCCCGGGCTAATGAAAAACTGTTTTTT	CAWSPPRANEKLFF
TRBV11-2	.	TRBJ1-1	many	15	TGTGCCAGCAGCCGGCTTAGTGGGAGGAACACTGAAGCTTTCTTT	CASSRLSGRNTEAFF
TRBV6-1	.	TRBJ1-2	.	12	TGTGCCAGCAGTGAGGGAGGGAGTCGCTACACCTTC	CASSEGGSRYTF
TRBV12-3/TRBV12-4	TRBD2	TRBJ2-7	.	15	TGTGCCAGCACCCCGGGATCAAGCGGGAGTTACGAGCAGTACTTC	CASTPGSSGSYEQYF
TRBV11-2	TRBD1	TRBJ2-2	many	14	TGTGCCAGCAGCCCTGACAGGGTCACCGGGGAGCTGTTTTTT	CASSPDRVTGELFF
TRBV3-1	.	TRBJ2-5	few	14	TGTGCCAGCAGCAACGCAGGGGCTGGGGAGGCCCAGTACTTC	CASSNAGAGEAQYF
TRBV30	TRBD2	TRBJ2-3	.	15	TGTGCCTGGACGGGGACTAGCGGGAGCACAGATACGCAGTATTTT	CAWTGTSGSTDTQYF
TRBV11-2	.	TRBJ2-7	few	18	TGTGCCAGCAGCTTGGCGAGTGGAGTTTATTCCTCTTCCTACGAGCAGTACTTC	CASSLASGVYSSSYEQYF
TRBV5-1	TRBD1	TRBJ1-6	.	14	TGCGCCAGCAGCTCGGACAGGGGCGATTCACCCCTCCACTTT	CASSSDRGDSPLHF
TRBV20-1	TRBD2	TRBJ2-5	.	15	TGCAGTGCCAACATACTAGCGGGGGGGGGAGAGACCCAGTACTTC	CSANILAGGGETQYF
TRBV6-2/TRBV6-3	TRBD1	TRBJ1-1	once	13	TGTGCCAGCGGCCGGGGACAGTCCACTGAAGCTTTCTTT	CASGRGQSTEAFF
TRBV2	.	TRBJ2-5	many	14	TGTGCCTCCGCTGGAGGGCAGGGACAAGAGACCCAGTACTTC	CASAGGQGQETQYF
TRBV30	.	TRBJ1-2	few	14	TGTGCCTGGAGTTCTGACCTCGGAGACTATGGCTACACCTTC	CAWSSDLGDYGYTF
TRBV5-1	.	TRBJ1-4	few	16	TGCGCCAGCTCAAATTCGGGGAGTGCAACTAATGAAAAACTGTTTTTT	CASSNSGSATNEKLFF
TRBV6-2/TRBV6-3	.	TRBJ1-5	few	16	TGTGCCAGCAGTTCGACTCTCGGCGGGGGCAATCAGCCCCAGCATTTT	CASSSTLGGGNQPQHF
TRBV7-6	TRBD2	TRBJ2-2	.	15	TGTGCAACCTCCACCCCGCGGGGGGGCGGCGGGGAGCTGTTTTTT	CATSTPRGGGGELFF
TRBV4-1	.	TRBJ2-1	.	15	TGCGCCAGCCGAACGGGGTTAAGCTCCTACAATGAGCAGTTCTTC	CASRTGLSSYNEQFF
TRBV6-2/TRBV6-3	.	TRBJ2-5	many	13	TGTGCCAGCAGGGGTCAGATCCAAGAGACCCAGTACTTC	CASRGQIQETQYF
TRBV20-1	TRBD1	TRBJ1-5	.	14	TGCAGTGCCAGGACAGGGTTTAGCAATCAGCCCCAGCATTTT	CSARTGFSNQPQHF
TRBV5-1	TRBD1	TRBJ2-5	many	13	TGCGCCAGCAGCTTGCAGGGGGCAGAGACCCAGTACTTC	CASSLQGAETQYF
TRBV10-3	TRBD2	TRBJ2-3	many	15	TGTGCCATCAAAAGACTAGCGGACCGCACAGATACGCAGTATTTT	CAIKRLADRTDTQYF
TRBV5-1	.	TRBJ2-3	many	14	TGCGCCAGCAGCTTGTGGTTTAGAGGCGATACGCAGTATTTT	CASSLWFRGDTQYF